This T cell receptor (beta chain) was sequenced in a study of blood T cell repertoires in COVID-19. Study details: Some COVID-19 samples were acute and others convalescent; all came from the United States, Italy and Spain. The cDNA or gDNA used as material had been derived from T cells, B-cell-depleted T cells, or PBMCs.

Germline V gene sequence: CDR1 SGHRS, CDR2 YFSETQ. V was trimmed by 3 bases and J by 8 bases, leaving 20 bases between them. There are 15 residues in the CDR3. In the original workflow: By means of reference gene primer amplification, nucleated cell counts were estimated. Libraries were prepared by immunoSEQ multiplex PCR; TCRdb keeps only in-frame clonotypes and omits some of them. V and J calls and clone size are those listed in that table; D and trimming were worked out from the DNA. Of some 180,000 clones listed, about nine tenths are singletons. The chain combines TRBV5-1 with TRBJ1-2; weak D call: TRBD1 (5 bases). The sample was peripheral blood. This receptor was obtained from a man in his forties or fifties with acute or convalescent COVID-19. The CDR3 coding sequence is TGCGCCAGCAGCTGGGGACTTCCCGATTCGGGCGGCTACACCTTC. Translated: CASSWGLPDSGGYTF.